Below, one TCR beta chain is given with its context. CDR3 length: 13 residues. The ends were cut back, 6 bases at V and 4 bases at J, with 13 bases in the middle. CDR1 and CDR2 from the germline V gene are SQVTM and ANQGSEA. This sample is part of a study of blood T cell repertoires in COVID-19. Study overall: Material from acute and convalescent COVID-19 was sourced from the United States, Italy and Spain. T cells, B-cell-depleted T cells, or PBMCs provided the cDNA or gDNA that served as material.

Some clones are missing from TCRdb's copy, which holds only in-frame ones; the method was immunoSEQ multiplex PCR. The table lists about 35,000 clones, around 80% of them singletons, with around 40% in the top ten. The sequenced sample consisted of peripheral blood. V and J are TRBV29-1 and TRBJ2-1, with D possibly TRBD1 on 6 matching bases. This receptor was obtained from a man of 80 years or more with active or convalescent COVID-19. In DNA form, the CDR3 reads TGCAGCGTGCGAAGGACAGATTACAATGAGCAGTTCTTC. This gives the protein CSVRRTDYNEQFF.